These 5 T cell receptor beta chains originate from one sample sequenced in a study of blood T cell repertoires in COVID-19. The method was immunoSEQ multiplex PCR; TCRdb's version includes in-frame clones alone and lacks a portion of them. In the table there are about 41,000 clones, around three quarters of which are singletons. Sequenced material: peripheral blood. Every receptor here comes from a man at least 80 years old with acute or convalescent COVID-19.

The chain employs TRBV19 and TRBJ1-1, with 7 positions matching TRBD1. CDR1 and CDR2 (germline): LNHDA, SQIVND (reference sequence). Trimming at V came to 5 bases and at J to 2 bases, leaving 5 bases not matched to a gene. The CDR3 sequence is 14 residues long. Written as DNA, the CDR3 is TGTGCCAGTAGTCGGGGGACAGCCAACACTGAAGCTTTCTTT. Amino acid sequence: CASSRGTANTEAFF. The full variable domain, with the rest looked up from reference TRBV19 and TRBJ1-1, is DGGITQSPKYLFRKEGQNVTLSCEQNLNHDAMYWYRQDPGQGLRLIYYSQIVNDFQKGDIAEGYSVSREKKESFPLTVTSAQKNPTAFYLCASSRGTANTEAFFGQGTRLTVV.

V usage is TRBV27 and J usage is TRBJ2-7; 9 bases match TRBD1. Germline assignment: CDR1 MNHEY and CDR2 SMNVEV (reference sequence). This CDR3 is built from 18 residues. The V gene end was trimmed by 3 bases and the J gene end by 1 base; junction bases not matched to a gene: 13. The CDR3 region is CASSLSPGGQGISYEQYF. Here the CDR3 DNA reads TGTGCCAGCAGTTTGTCTCCCGGCGGACAGGGGATTTCCTACGAGCAGTACTTC.

The chain employs TRBV7-9 and TRBJ1-3; D is unclear. Trimming removed 3 bases from V and 1 base from J, with 10 bases in between. Germline V gene data show CDR1 as SEHNR and CDR2 as FQNEAQ (reference sequence). This CDR3 has 15 amino acids. DNA for the CDR3: TGTGCCAGCAGCTTTAGCCGGGAATCTGGAAACACCATATATTTT. Its translation: CASSFSRESGNTIYF.

CDR3 in DNA: TGTGCCAGCACAACCCATGGACTAGCGGGCTTCTTCTCCTACGAGCAGTACTTC. It codes for CASTTHGLAGFFSYEQYF. V usage is TRBV2 and J usage is TRBJ2-7, with 11 bases aligning to TRBD2. The CDR3 spans 18 residues. CDR1 and CDR2 from the germline V gene are SNHLY and FYNNEI. After removal of 7 bases from V and 0 bases from J, the junction contained 14 bases not matched to a gene.

The chain has TRBV5-1 and TRBJ2-2; 7 positions agree with TRBD2. Germline CDR1 is SGHRS and CDR2 is YFSETQ. The length of the CDR3 is 16 residues. V shed 4 bases, J shed 4 bases, and the junction held 10 bases outside the gene matches. The CDR3 reads CASSPGGLPVTGELFF. The CDR3, as DNA: TGCGCCAGCAGCCCGGGGGGATTGCCGGTCACCGGGGAGCTGTTTTTT.